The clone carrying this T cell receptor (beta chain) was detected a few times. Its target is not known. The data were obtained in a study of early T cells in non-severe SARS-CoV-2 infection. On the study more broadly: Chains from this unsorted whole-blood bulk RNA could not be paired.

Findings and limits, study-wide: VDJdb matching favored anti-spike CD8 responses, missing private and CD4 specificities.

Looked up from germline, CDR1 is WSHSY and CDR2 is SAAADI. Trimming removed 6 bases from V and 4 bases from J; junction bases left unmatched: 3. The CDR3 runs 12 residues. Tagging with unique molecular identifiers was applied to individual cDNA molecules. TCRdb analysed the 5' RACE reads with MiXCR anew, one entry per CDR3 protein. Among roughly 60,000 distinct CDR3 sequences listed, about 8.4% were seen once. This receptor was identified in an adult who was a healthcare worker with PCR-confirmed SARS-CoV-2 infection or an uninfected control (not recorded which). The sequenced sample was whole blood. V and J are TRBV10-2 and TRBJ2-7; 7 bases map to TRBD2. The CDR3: CASRGGRYEQYF. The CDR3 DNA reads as TGCGCCAGCAGGGGGGGGAGATACGAGCAGTACTTC.